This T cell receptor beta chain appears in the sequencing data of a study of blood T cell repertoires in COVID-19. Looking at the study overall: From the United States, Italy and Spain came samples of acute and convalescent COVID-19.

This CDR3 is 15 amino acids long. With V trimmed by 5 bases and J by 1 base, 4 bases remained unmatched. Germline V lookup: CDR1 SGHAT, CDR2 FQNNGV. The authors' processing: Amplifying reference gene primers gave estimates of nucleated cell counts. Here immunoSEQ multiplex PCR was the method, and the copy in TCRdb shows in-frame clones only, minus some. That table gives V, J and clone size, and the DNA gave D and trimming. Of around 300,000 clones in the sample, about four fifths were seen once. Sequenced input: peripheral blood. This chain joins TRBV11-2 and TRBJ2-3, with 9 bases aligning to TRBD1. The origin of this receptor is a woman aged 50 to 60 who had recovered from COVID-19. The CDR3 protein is CASSPRDRGTDTQYF. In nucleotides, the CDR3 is TGTGCCAGCAGCCCGAGGGACAGGGGCACAGATACGCAGTATTTT.